This T cell receptor (beta chain) was recorded in a study of Graves' ophthalmopathy and Graves' hyperthyroidism. Study results and limitations: Sensitivity of approximately 66% and specificity of approximately 76% were achieved by the model that predicted ophthalmopathy progression.

Transcripts of RNA were the source for amplifying TCR beta CDR3 regions. HTBI-primed first-round RT-PCR preceded second-round multiplex PCR. TCRdb passed the multiplex PCR reads through MiXCR, listing each CDR3 protein once. Of over 650,000 distinct CDR3 sequences in the sample, roughly 39% were seen once. As the starting material, 10 ml of fresh peripheral blood yielded the PBMCs. The V gene lost 6 bases and the J gene lost 3 bases, with 12 bases spanning the gap. Germline assignment: CDR1 WSHSY and CDR2 SAAADI. The length of the CDR3 is 13 residues. This clonotype was recorded many times. Its antigen remains unidentified.

The chain carries TRBV10-2 and TRBJ2-7, with a possible D match to TRBD1 (6 bases). The sequencing input was peripheral blood. This receptor was obtained from an adult man with Graves' ophthalmopathy. The CDR3 DNA sequence: TGCGCCAGCAGAACCAGGGGTTTCTACGAGCAGTACTTC. It specifies CASRTRGFYEQYF.